This T cell receptor beta chain appears in the sequencing data of a study of blood T cells in healthy people across ages. As for the study in general: Researchers report that template switching captured about one barcoded beta molecule per two T cells. The study, taken as a whole, reports: A strong correlation was found between TCR beta diversity and the percentage of naive T cells.

The length of the CDR3 is 14 residues. V was trimmed by 4 bases and J by 4 bases, leaving 10 bases between them. Germline CDR1 reads MNHEY; CDR2 reads SVGAGI. Comments on this clonotype: What it binds is not known.

Isolation yielded PBMCs, at least 7 million per sample, in every case. Together with a sample-barcoded 5' primer, a J-beta primer mix was included in a second PCR lasting about 6 to 11 cycles. One entry per CDR3 protein, called by TCRdb with MiXCR from the 5' RACE reads. The sample has roughly 860,000 distinct CDR3 sequences; around 62% are singletons. The receptor was derived from a man aged 25-45 years in good health. The sample was blood. J is TRBJ1-4 and V is TRBV6-5; unclear D gene. The CDR3, as DNA: TGTGCCAGCAGTTTGGGCTATAGTAATGAAAAACTGTTTTTT. The encoded protein is CASSLGYSNEKLFF.